This T cell receptor beta chain was sequenced for a study of metastatic and nonmetastatic thyroid tumors. About the study: Malignant thyroid and benign thyroid patients provided blood and tumor or nodule tissue whose repertoires were compared.

Using MiXCR, TCRdb re-called clones from the PCR reads. The top ten hold roughly 13% of the sample, which has about 24,000 clones, around an eighth seen once. Ten or more counts support this clone. Trimming shortened V by 4 bases and J by 2 bases, and 8 bases separated the two germline ends. The CDR3 covers 14 residues. The germline gives CDR1 KGHDR, CDR2 SFDVKD. The entire patient cohort was treatment-naive prior to thyroid surgery. This chain links TRBV24-1 with TRBJ2-1; no definite D call. The sample was blood. The TCR sequence derives from a female donor with papillary thyroid cancer or a benign thyroid nodule (not recorded which). Some clones in this sample may be carry-over from other donors' samples. The CDR3 loop is CATSDFRTYNEQFF. CDR3 DNA: TGTGCCACCAGTGACTTTAGGACCTACAATGAGCAGTTCTTC.